One sample yielded the 25 T cell receptor beta chains listed below, sequenced in a study of blood T cell repertoires in COVID-19. Repertoires were generated with immunoSEQ multiplex PCR, while TCRdb's copy carries only in-frame clones and drops some. The sample yields roughly 230,000 clones, 65% to 90% seen once. Input material: peripheral blood. The receptors here all came from a man over 45 with COVID-19, enrolled during active disease.

The sample holds one count of this clone. The gene calls are TRBV12-3 or TRBV12-4 and TRBJ2-3; no clear D. The CDR3 is 13 amino acids. V gave up 8 bases and J gave up 1 base, with 10 bases separating them. CDR3 sequence: CASLKAGTDTQYF. CDR3 bases: TGTGCCAGCCTGAAGGCGGGCACAGATACGCAGTATTTT.

The chain uses TRBV27 and TRBJ1-5, with D perhaps matching TRBD1 (5 bases). CDR1 MNHEY and CDR2 SMNVEV come from the germline V gene (reference sequence). V lost 4 bases and J 2 bases, leaving 9 bases between the germline ends. The CDR3 runs 14 residues. In DNA form, the CDR3 reads TGTGCCAGCAGTTATGCGGGGGGCAATCAGCCCCAGCATTTT. This translates into CASSYAGGNQPQHF.

This chain uses TRBV30 with TRBJ2-5, with a possible D match to TRBD1 (5 bases). V dropped 4 bases and J dropped 13 bases, with 22 bases sitting between them. The length of the CDR3 is 13 residues. Germline V gene data show CDR1 as GTSNPN and CDR2 as SVGIG (reference sequence). CDR3 loop: CAWNPGQGRPGYF. The CDR3 DNA reads as TGTGCCTGGAATCCCGGACAAGGCCGGCCCGGGTACTTC.

V gene TRBV13 combines with J gene TRBJ2-7, with 7 bases that match TRBD1. CDR1 is PRHDT, CDR2 FYEKMQ, per germline (reference sequence). The CDR3 is 17 residues long. Trimming at V came to 5 bases and at J to 0 bases, leaving 13 bases not matched to a gene. In DNA form, the CDR3 reads TGTGCCAGCAGCAACTGGGACAGATTGGCGAGCTCCTACGAGCAGTACTTC. Translated: CASSNWDRLASSYEQYF.

As concerns this clone: The identical CDR3 is also encoded by other nucleotide sequences in the sample. The chain combines TRBV7-9 with TRBJ1-5; no clear D. Germline V gene lookup returns CDR1 SEHNR and CDR2 FQNEAQ (reference sequence). The CDR3 contains 14 residues. Trimming took off 0 bases at V and 4 bases at J, with 7 bases between the two ends. The CDR3 DNA reads TGTGCCAGCAGCTTAGCGTCGGGAAATCAGCCCCAGCATTTT. This encodes CASSLASGNQPQHF.

The chain joins TRBV12-3 or TRBV12-4 to TRBJ1-2, with D unresolved. The CDR3 has 13 residues. Trimming shortened V by 8 bases and J by 2 bases, and 12 bases separated the two germline ends. CDR3: CASGPMGNYGYTF. The CDR3 nucleotides read TGTGCCAGCGGGCCTATGGGCAACTATGGCTACACCTTC.

The chain couples TRBV6-2 or TRBV6-3 to TRBJ2-2; TRBD2 matches at 7 bases. V dropped 5 bases and J dropped 7; count of bases not matched to a gene: 4. CDR3 length: 13 residues. The V gene's germline CDR1 is MNHEY and CDR2 SVGEGT. The CDR3 region has the DNA TGTGCCAGCAGTCACGGGGGGTTCGGGGAGCTGTTTTTT. Protein product: CASSHGGFGELFF.

This clone occurred a few times. The chain couples TRBV19 to TRBJ2-5, with D tentatively TRBD1 (5 bases). CDR3 size: 15 residues. The germline CDR1 and CDR2 sequences are LNHDA and SQIVND (reference sequence). V lost 4 bases to trimming and J lost 2 bases, with 14 bases between them. DNA of the CDR3: TGTGCCAGTAGTACCCAGGGTTTTAATCAAGAGACCCAGTACTTC. It codes for CASSTQGFNQETQYF. Supplemented by reference TRBV19 and TRBJ2-5, the full variable domain reads DGGITQSPKYLFRKEGQNVTLSCEQNLNHDAMYWYRQDPGQGLRLIYYSQIVNDFQKGDIAEGYSVSREKKESFPLTVTSAQKNPTAFYLCASSTQGFNQETQYFGPGTRLLVL.

V gene TRBV5-1 combines with J gene TRBJ2-5; D unclear. Germline V gene lookup returns CDR1 SGHRS and CDR2 YFSETQ. V lost 0 bases and J lost 3, with 9 bases in between. The CDR3 length is 14 residues. In nucleotides, the CDR3 is TGCGCCAGCAGCTTGGCGCTTCAGAAAGAGACCCAGTACTTC. Translated, it gives CASSLALQKETQYF.

In DNA, the CDR3 is TGTGCCAGTAGTAGGTGGGGGGGCCCCAATGAGCAGTTCTTC. This gives the protein CASSRWGGPNEQFF. The chain joins TRBV19 to TRBJ2-1, with TRBD2 as a possible D gene (7 bases). V lost 4 bases and J 6 bases, leaving 13 bases between the germline ends. Germline assignment: CDR1 LNHDA and CDR2 SQIVND (reference sequence). This CDR3 contains 14 residues.

The CDR3 spells CASSSGLAGGPSEQFF. The CDR3, as DNA: TGTGCCAGCAGTTCGGGACTAGCGGGGGGGCCTAGTGAGCAGTTCTTC. The genes are TRBV6-5 and TRBJ2-1; 16 nucleotides match TRBD2. Germline V gene lookup returns CDR1 MNHEY and CDR2 SVGAGI. V was clipped by 4 bases and J by 9 bases; unmatched bases: 6. This CDR3 is 16 amino acids long.

The chain joins TRBV28 to TRBJ1-4, with TRBD1 matching over 9 bases. J gave up 5 bases and V 10 bases, and 8 bases lay outside the gene matches. CDR3 length: 14 residues. Germline V CDR1 and CDR2: MDHEN, SYDVKM. CDR3 loop: CATSTGGGNEKLFF. CDR3 nucleotide sequence: TGTGCCACCTCTACAGGGGGCGGGAATGAAAAACTGTTTTTT.

The chain carries TRBV6-5 and TRBJ1-4, with 7 bases identical to TRBD1. CDR3 size: 15 residues. Germline V gives CDR1 MNHEY, CDR2 SVGAGI. The V segment lost 2 bases and the J segment 3 bases; nucleotides outside the gene matches: 3. The CDR3 spells CASSYRGLANEKLFF. In DNA form, the CDR3 reads TGTGCCAGCAGTTACAGGGGGCTGGCTAATGAAAAACTGTTTTTT.

As concerns this clone: The junction departs from the called germline gene at one end, perhaps through a read error. The V call is TRBV5-1, the J call TRBJ2-2; D possibly corresponds to TRBD1 (6 bases). CDR1 SGHRS and CDR2 YFSETQ come from the germline V gene. The CDR3 is 15 residues long. The CDR3 bases are TGCGCCAGCAGCTTGCAGGGGTCGAACACCGGGGAGCCGTTTTTT. This codes for CASSLQGSNTGEPFF.

The chain recombines TRBV5-1 with TRBJ2-3; D is possibly TRBD1 (6 bases). Germline loops: CDR1 SGHRS, CDR2 YFSETQ. The CDR3 covers 13 residues. V gave up 5 bases and J gave up 5 bases, with 12 bases separating them. The CDR3 DNA reads as TGCGCCAGCAGAAACCCAGGGGTAGATACGCAGTATTTT. Its translation: CASRNPGVDTQYF.

The rearrangement uses TRBV30 and TRBJ1-2; 9 bases agree with TRBD1. The CDR3 covers 14 residues. After removal of 5 bases from V and 0 bases from J, the junction contained 4 bases not matched to a gene. Germline CDR1 reads GTSNPN; CDR2 reads SVGIG (reference sequence). CDR3 in amino acids: CAWGGQGANYGYTF. In nucleotides, the CDR3 is TGTGCCTGGGGGGGACAGGGAGCTAACTATGGCTACACCTTC.

CDR3 residues: CASSDRVAYGYTF. As DNA, the CDR3 is TGTGCCAGTTCTGACAGGGTGGCCTATGGCTACACCTTC. The chain couples TRBV19 to TRBJ1-2; 7 bases agree with TRBD1. CDR1 LNHDA and CDR2 SQIVND come from the germline V gene (reference sequence). J lost 4 bases, V lost 8 bases, and 7 bases had no gene match. The CDR3 spans 13 residues.

The rearrangement links TRBV4-1 to TRBJ1-2, with TRBD1 matching 7 bases. The CDR3 consists of 16 residues. Trimming took 0 bases from V and 7 from J; bases not matched to a gene: 11. CDR1 and CDR2 from the germline V gene are MGHRA and YSYEKL. CDR3: CASSQEEQGWFSGYTF. Here the CDR3 DNA reads TGCGCCAGCAGCCAAGAGGAACAGGGGTGGTTTTCTGGCTACACCTTC.

This clone was seen once. This rearrangement joins TRBV5-4 to TRBJ1-1; 12 bases match TRBD1. This CDR3 region has 15 residues. Trimming took 8 bases from V and 1 from J; bases not matched to a gene: 6. CDR1 and CDR2 (germline): SGHNT, YYREEE (reference sequence). CDR3 coding DNA: TGTGCCAGTATAGGGACAGGGGGCTCGAACACTGAAGCTTTCTTT. Translated: CASIGTGGSNTEAFF.

The V and J genes are TRBV7-2 and TRBJ2-2; D is undetermined. Looked up from germline, CDR1 is SGHTA and CDR2 is FQGNSA. This CDR3 spans 11 amino acids. V lost 3 bases to trimming and J lost 10 bases, with 6 bases between them. The CDR3 here is CASSLGKELFF. CDR3 DNA: TGTGCCAGCAGCTTGGGCAAGGAGCTGTTTTTT. Together with reference TRBV7-2 and TRBJ2-2, the CDR3 gives the full variable domain: GAGVSQSPSNKVTEKGKDVELRCDPISGHTALYWYRQSLGQGLEFLIYFQGNSAPDKSGLPSDRFSAERTGGSVSTLTIQRTQQEDSAVYLCASSLGKELFFGEGSRLTVL.

The count of this clone is one. The genes are TRBV5-6 and TRBJ2-3, with D possibly matching TRBD2 (5 bases). V lost 4 bases, J lost 5 bases, and 23 bases lay in between. The CDR3 covers 17 residues. CDR1 is SGHDT, CDR2 YYEEEE, per germline. CDR3 DNA: TGTGCCAGCAGCCGTCAACGCGGCTTTGGAGGCGGAGATACGCAGTATTTT. This translates into CASSRQRGFGGGDTQYF.

The V gene is TRBV25-1, the J gene TRBJ2-2, with TRBD1 matching over 7 bases. V dropped 1 base and J dropped 5; count of bases not matched to a gene: 10. Germline V gives CDR1 MGHDK, CDR2 SYGVNS. The CDR3 sequence is 17 residues long. The CDR3 sequence is CASSESPAQGETGELFF. The CDR3 bases are TGTGCCAGCAGTGAATCCCCTGCGCAGGGGGAAACCGGGGAGCTGTTTTTT.

The J gene is TRBJ2-5, the V gene TRBV2, with TRBD2 identical over 13 bases. Trimming cost V 5 bases and J 4 bases; bases outside gene matches: 4. This CDR3 is built from 15 residues. Germline assignment: CDR1 SNHLY and CDR2 FYNNEI. The CDR3 coding sequence is TGTGCCAGCAGTCCGGGACTAGCGGGGCTAGAGACCCAGTACTTC. This sequence encodes CASSPGLAGLETQYF.

J is TRBJ2-1 and V is TRBV11-1, with 8 positions matching TRBD1. The CDR3 loop spans 16 amino acids. The germline gives CDR1 SGHAT, CDR2 FQDESV (reference sequence). The ends lost 5 bases at V and 7 bases at J; junction bases unmatched: 13. CDR3 region: CASSQQHGTGKNEQFF. The CDR3, as DNA: TGTGCCAGCAGCCAGCAGCATGGGACAGGAAAAAATGAGCAGTTCTTC.

V and J are TRBV19 and TRBJ1-1; 8 bases match TRBD1. Germline V gene lookup returns CDR1 LNHDA and CDR2 SQIVND (reference sequence). This CDR3 comprises 14 residues. J gave up 4 bases and V 4 bases, and 5 bases lay outside the gene matches. CDR3 in DNA: TGTGCCAGTAGTACGGCCAGGGGGCGCACTGAAGCTTTCTTT. It specifies CASSTARGRTEAFF.